Here is one TCR beta chain with its context. Antigen specificity is unknown. The sample belongs to a study of radiation and T cells in renal cell carcinoma. Study-wide results and limits: In blood, top tumor clones expanded by 2 weeks, shrinking by 4.

Time point indicated: baseline pretreatment blood. As for treatment: 15 Gy SBRT to primary tumor, nephrectomy 4 weeks later. Blood was sampled at baseline, 2 weeks and 4 weeks after SBRT. Between the trimmed V and J ends, which lost 2 bases and 3 bases, there was a span of 12 bases. CDR1 and CDR2 from the germline V gene are SGHTS and YDEGEE. CDR3 length equals 15 residues. The method was immunoSEQ multiplex PCR; TCRdb's version includes in-frame clones alone and lacks a portion of them. The sample has about 88,000 clones; 75% to 90% are singletons. This chain links TRBV5-8 with TRBJ2-1, with unresolved D. The receptor comes from a man aged 45 to 65 with renal cell carcinoma. The sample consisted of blood, taken from a patient whose treatment included radiotherapy and nephrectomy. The CDR3 protein is CASSFYRRNYNEQFF. The CDR3 DNA follows: TGTGCCAGCAGCTTTTATAGAAGAAACTACAATGAGCAGTTCTTC.